A selection of T cell receptor beta chains follows, all from one sample in a study of T cell repertoires in cytomegalovirus infection. In TCRdb, the reads were re-called with MiXCR into one record per CDR3 protein. The repertoire holds hundreds of thousands of distinct CDR3 sequences, with 20% to 25% as singletons. Input material: CD8+ T cells from PBMCs. The source is a human donor in good health (CMV status not recorded). Some clones in this sample may be carry-over from other donors' samples. Both conserved end residues are trimmed from each CDR3.

v_call: TRBV3-1; j_call: TRBJ2-7; cdr3_aa: ASSQDPRGASEQY
v_call: TRBV28; j_call: TRBJ1-4; cdr3_aa: ASSLTGSTNEKLF
v_call: TRBV29-1; j_call: TRBJ1-4; cdr3_aa: SVEDGNDEKLF
v_call: TRBV7-9; j_call: TRBJ2-3; cdr3_aa: ASSFRDRGSDTQY
v_call: TRBV4-2; j_call: TRBJ1-1; cdr3_aa: ASSQEIPGGTEAF
v_call: TRBV13; j_call: TRBJ1-5; cdr3_aa: ASSSSRTGNQPQH
v_call: TRBV4-1; j_call: TRBJ2-1; cdr3_aa: ASSQDLREQF
v_call: TRBV20-1; j_call: TRBJ1-2; cdr3_aa: SVRDQGDGYT
v_call: TRBV2; j_call: TRBJ2-5; cdr3_aa: ASSTLLTASQETQY
v_call: TRBV24-1; j_call: TRBJ2-2; cdr3_aa: ATSDLPTDTGELF
v_call: TRBV7-9; j_call: TRBJ2-1; cdr3_aa: ASSSQGRSRNEQF
v_call: TRBV15; j_call: TRBJ1-2; cdr3_aa: ATSRDDGYT
v_call: TRBV5-6; j_call: TRBJ1-1; cdr3_aa: ASTMKFEDLNTEAF
v_call: TRBV2; j_call: TRBJ2-2; cdr3_aa: ASSESGADRIAGELF
v_call: TRBV7-9; j_call: TRBJ2-7; cdr3_aa: ASTPSIGYEQY
v_call: TRBV12-3/TRBV12-4; j_call: TRBJ1-5; cdr3_aa: ASSFREGVQPQH
v_call: TRBV11-1; j_call: TRBJ2-5; cdr3_aa: ASRGRQETQY
v_call: TRBV6-2/TRBV6-3; j_call: TRBJ1-1; cdr3_aa: ASSYSKTGRGTEAF
v_call: TRBV20-1; j_call: TRBJ1-6; cdr3_aa: SARVMPGDTRVSSYNSPLH
v_call: TRBV10-2; j_call: TRBJ1-2; cdr3_aa: ASSVKGNYGYT
v_call: TRBV7-2; j_call: TRBJ2-7; cdr3_aa: ASSLARASYEQY
v_call: TRBV5-8; j_call: TRBJ2-5; cdr3_aa: ASSVENRGRLQETQY